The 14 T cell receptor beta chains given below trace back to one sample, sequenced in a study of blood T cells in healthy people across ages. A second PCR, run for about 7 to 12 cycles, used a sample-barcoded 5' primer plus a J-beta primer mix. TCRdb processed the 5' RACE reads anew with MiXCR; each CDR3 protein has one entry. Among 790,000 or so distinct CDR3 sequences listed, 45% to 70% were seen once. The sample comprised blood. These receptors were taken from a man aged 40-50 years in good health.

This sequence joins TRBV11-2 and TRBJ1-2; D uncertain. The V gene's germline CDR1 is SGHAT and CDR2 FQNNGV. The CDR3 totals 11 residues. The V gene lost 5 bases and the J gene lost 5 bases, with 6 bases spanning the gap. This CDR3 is CASSQRYGYTF. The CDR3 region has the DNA TGTGCCAGCAGCCAGAGATATGGCTACACCTTC.

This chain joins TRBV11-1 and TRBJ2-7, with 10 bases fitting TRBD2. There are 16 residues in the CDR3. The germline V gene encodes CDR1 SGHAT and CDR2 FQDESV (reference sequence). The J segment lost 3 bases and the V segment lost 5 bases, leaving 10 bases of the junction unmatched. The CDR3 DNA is TGTGCCAGCAGCCTTCGGACAGCGGGAGGGAACTACGAGCAGTACTTC. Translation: CASSLRTAGGNYEQYF.

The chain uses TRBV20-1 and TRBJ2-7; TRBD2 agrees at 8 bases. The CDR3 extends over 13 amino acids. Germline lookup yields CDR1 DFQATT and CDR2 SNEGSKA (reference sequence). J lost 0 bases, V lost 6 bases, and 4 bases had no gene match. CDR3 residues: CSASGGSSYEQYF. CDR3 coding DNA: TGCAGTGCGTCGGGGGGGAGCTCCTACGAGCAGTACTTC.

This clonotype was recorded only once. The CDR3 sequence is CSATIADTQYF. The CDR3 DNA reads TGCAGTGCAACGATCGCAGATACGCAGTATTTT. V and J are TRBV20-1 and TRBJ2-3; D not resolved. The CDR3 is 11 amino acids. The germline V gene encodes CDR1 DFQATT and CDR2 SNEGSKA (reference sequence). The V and J ends lost 6 bases and 4 bases respectively, with 8 bases between them.

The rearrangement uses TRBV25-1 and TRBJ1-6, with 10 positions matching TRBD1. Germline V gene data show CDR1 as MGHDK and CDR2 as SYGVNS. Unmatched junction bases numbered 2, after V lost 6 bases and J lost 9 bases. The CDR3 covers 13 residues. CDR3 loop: CASRGQGGSPLHF. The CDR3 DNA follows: TGTGCCAGCAGAGGACAGGGGGGTTCACCCCTCCACTTT.

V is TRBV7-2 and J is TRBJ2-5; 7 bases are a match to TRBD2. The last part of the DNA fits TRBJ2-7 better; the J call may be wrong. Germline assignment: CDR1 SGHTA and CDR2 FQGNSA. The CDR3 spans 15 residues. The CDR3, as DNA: TGTGCCAGCAGCTTAGGGCGGGAGTCTCTTCACGAGCAGTACTTC. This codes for CASSLGRESLHEQYF.

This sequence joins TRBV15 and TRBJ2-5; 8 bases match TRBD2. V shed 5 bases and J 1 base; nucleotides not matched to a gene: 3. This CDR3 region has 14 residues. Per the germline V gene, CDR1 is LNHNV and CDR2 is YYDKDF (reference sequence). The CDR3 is CATSAGGPQETQYF. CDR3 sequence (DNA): TGTGCCACCAGCGCGGGGGGACCCCAAGAGACCCAGTACTTC. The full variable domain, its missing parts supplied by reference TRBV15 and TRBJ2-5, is DAMVIQNPRYQVTQFGKPVTLSCSQTLNHNVMYWYQQKSSQAPKLLFHYYDKDFNNEADTPDNFQSRRPNTSFCFLDIRSPGLGDTAMYLCATSAGGPQETQYFGPGTRLLVL.

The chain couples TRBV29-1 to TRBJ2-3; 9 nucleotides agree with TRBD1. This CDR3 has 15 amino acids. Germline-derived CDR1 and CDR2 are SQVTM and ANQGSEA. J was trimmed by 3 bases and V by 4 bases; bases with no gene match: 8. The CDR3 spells CSVARTGVGTDTQYF. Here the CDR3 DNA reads TGCAGCGTTGCTAGGACAGGGGTGGGAACAGATACGCAGTATTTT.

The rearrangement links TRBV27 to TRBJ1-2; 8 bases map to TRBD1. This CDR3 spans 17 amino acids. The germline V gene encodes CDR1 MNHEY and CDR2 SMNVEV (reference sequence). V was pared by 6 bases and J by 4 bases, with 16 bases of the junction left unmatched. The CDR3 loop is CASSQDRVSAISYGYTF. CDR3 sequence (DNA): TGTGCCAGCAGCCAGGACAGGGTCTCGGCCATAAGCTATGGCTACACCTTC.

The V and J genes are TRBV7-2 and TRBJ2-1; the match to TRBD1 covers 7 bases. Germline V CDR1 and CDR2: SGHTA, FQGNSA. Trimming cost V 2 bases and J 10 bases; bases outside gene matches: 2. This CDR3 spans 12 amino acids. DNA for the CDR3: TGTGCCAGCAGCTTACCGGGACAGGAGCAGTTCTTC. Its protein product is CASSLPGQEQFF.

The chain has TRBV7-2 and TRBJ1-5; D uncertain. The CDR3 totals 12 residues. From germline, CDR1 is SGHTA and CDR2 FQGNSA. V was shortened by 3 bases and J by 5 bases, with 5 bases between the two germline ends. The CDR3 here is CASSFTHQPQHF. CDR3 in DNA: TGTGCCAGCAGCTTCACACATCAGCCCCAGCATTTT.

CDR3 sequence reads: CASSQGNRRSYEQYF. The DNA of the CDR3 is TGCGCCAGCAGCCAAGGGAACAGGAGATCCTACGAGCAGTACTTC. This rearrangement joins TRBV4-1 to TRBJ2-7, with D possibly TRBD1 on 5 matching bases. The CDR3 spans 15 residues. The germline V gene has CDR1 MGHRA and CDR2 YSYEKL. V was pared by 1 base and J by 1 base, with 11 bases between.

This CDR3 is CASSENWSGADEKLFF. CDR3 in DNA: TGTGCCAGCAGTGAAAATTGGTCGGGGGCGGATGAAAAACTGTTTTTT. The chain links TRBV25-1 to TRBJ1-4, with D perhaps TRBD1 (6 bases). CDR1 and CDR2 (germline): MGHDK, SYGVNS. V lost 2 bases and J lost 6, with 16 bases in between. The CDR3 contains 16 residues.

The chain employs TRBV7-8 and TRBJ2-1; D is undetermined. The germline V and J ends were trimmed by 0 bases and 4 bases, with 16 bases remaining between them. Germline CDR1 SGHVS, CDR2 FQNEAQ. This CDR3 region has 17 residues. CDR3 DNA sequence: TGTGCCAGCAGCTTAGCGGTTGCAGGATTATTTTACAATGAGCAGTTCTTC. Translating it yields CASSLAVAGLFYNEQFF.